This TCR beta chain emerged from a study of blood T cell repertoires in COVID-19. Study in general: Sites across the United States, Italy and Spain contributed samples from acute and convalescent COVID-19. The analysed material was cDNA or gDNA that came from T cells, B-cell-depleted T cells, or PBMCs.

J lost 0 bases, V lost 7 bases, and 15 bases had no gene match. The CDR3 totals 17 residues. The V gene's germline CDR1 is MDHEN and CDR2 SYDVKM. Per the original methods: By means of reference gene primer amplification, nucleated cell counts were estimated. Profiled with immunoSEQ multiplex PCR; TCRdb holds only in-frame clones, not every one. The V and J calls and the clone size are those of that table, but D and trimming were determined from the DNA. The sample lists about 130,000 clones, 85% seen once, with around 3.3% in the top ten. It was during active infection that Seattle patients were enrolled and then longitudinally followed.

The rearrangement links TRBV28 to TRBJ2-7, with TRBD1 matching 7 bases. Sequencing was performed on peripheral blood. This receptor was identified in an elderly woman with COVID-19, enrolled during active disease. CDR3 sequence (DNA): TGTGCCAGCACTCCACGGTTTGACAGGGCGCTCTCCTACGAGCAGTACTTC. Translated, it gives CASTPRFDRALSYEQYF.